This record covers a single T cell receptor (beta chain). This sample was included in a study of blood T cell repertoires in COVID-19. Across the whole study: The study drew acute and convalescent COVID-19 samples from the United States, Italy and Spain. The cDNA or gDNA used as material had been derived from T cells, B-cell-depleted T cells, or PBMCs.

Looked up from germline, CDR1 is SNHLY and CDR2 is FYNNEI. The CDR3 is made up of 14 amino acids. The J segment lost 14 bases and the V segment lost 3 bases, leaving 10 bases of the junction unmatched. In the authors' workflow: How many nucleated cells were present was estimated from reference gene primer amplification. Using immunoSEQ multiplex PCR, the repertoire was profiled, and TCRdb retains in-frame clones only, with some absent. V, J and clone size are taken as reported in that table, and D and trimming were inferred from the DNA itself. The table has approximately 220,000 clones, approximately 90% seen once.

The source material was peripheral blood. This TCR was recovered from a man aged 60-69 years who had recovered from COVID-19. The chain recombines TRBV2 with TRBJ1-6; 7 nucleotides align to TRBD1. DNA of the CDR3: TGTGCCAGCAGTGATGGGGACAGCCGGCGAACCCTCCACTTT. Protein sequence: CASSDGDSRRTLHF.